What follows are 17 T cell receptor beta chains derived from one specimen sequenced in a study of T cells in Graves' hyperthyroidism and ophthalmopathy. Amplified TCR beta CDR3 regions came from RNA transcripts. TCR CDR3 regions were first amplified by RT-PCR with HTBI primers. TCRdb fed the multiplex PCR reads into MiXCR, producing one record per CDR3 protein. The table has 340,000 or so distinct CDR3 sequences, around 23% seen once; the top ten hold about 50%. Sequenced input: blood. Source of these receptors: a woman aged 50 to 60 with Graves' hyperthyroidism.

The sample holds a few counts of this clonotype. V gene TRBV28 combines with J gene TRBJ1-2; D is uncertain. This CDR3 is built from 12 residues. Germline-derived CDR1 and CDR2 are MDHEN and SYDVKM. Trimming cost V 3 bases and J 6 bases, with 8 bases left between them. The CDR3: CASSFRADGYTF. Here the CDR3 DNA reads TGTGCCAGCAGTTTCAGAGCTGATGGCTACACCTTC.

This rearrangement joins TRBV19 to TRBJ1-5; TRBD1 agrees at 8 bases. Germline lookup yields CDR1 LNHDA and CDR2 SQIVND (reference sequence). The J segment lost 5 bases and the V segment lost 2 bases, leaving 5 bases of the junction unmatched. The CDR3 is 15 amino acids. CDR3 sequence: CASSIQGQGDQPQHF. The CDR3 region has the DNA TGTGCCAGTAGTATACAAGGACAGGGAGATCAGCCCCAGCATTTT.

This clonotype was picked up many times. This rearrangement joins TRBV12-3 or TRBV12-4 to TRBJ1-2; D remains unclear. V shed 3 bases and J shed 4 bases, with 9 bases lying between them. The CDR3 consists of 13 residues. CDR3 residues: CASSLNSLYGYTF. CDR3 nucleotide sequence: TGTGCCAGCAGTTTGAACAGCCTCTATGGCTACACCTTC.

The chain is built from TRBV7-3 and TRBJ1-1; unclear D gene. Germline values: CDR1 SGHTA, CDR2 FQGTGA. The CDR3 runs 15 residues. V was clipped by 2 bases and J by 1 base, with 11 bases between them. The chain's CDR3 is CASSLDIGQNTEAFF. As DNA, the CDR3 is TGTGCCAGCAGCTTAGATATTGGTCAGAACACTGAAGCTTTCTTT.

This clonotype has more than one count but fewer than ten. The genes are TRBV4-2 and TRBJ2-2; no reliable D call. CDR3 length: 14 amino acids. The germline gives CDR1 LGHNA, CDR2 YNFKEQ. Deletions cut 2 bases from V and 3 bases from J, with 7 bases between. The CDR3 DNA reads as TGTGCCAGCAGCCAACCTAGTGACACCGGGGAGCTGTTTTTT. Translation gives CASSQPSDTGELFF.

J is TRBJ2-1 and V is TRBV16; TRBD1 matches 8 bases. This CDR3 has 15 residues. In germline, CDR1 is KGHSY, CDR2 FQNENV. Trimming took 7 bases from V and 8 from J; bases not matched to a gene: 13. As DNA, the CDR3 is TGTGCCAGCACCTGGGGGGACAGGTCGTTCTATGAGCAGTTCTTC. Its translation: CASTWGDRSFYEQFF.

This clonotype was counted a few times. The gene calls are TRBV15 and TRBJ2-7; TRBD2 aligns across 7 bases. The CDR3 covers 15 residues. V trimming: 3 bases; J trimming: 4 bases; junction bases outside the gene matches: 9. The germline gives CDR1 LNHNV, CDR2 YYDKDF (reference sequence). CDR3 DNA sequence: TGTGCCACCAGCAGCGGGACTACCCCCCCGTACGAGCAGTACTTC. Translation: CATSSGTTPPYEQYF.

In DNA form, the CDR3 reads TGTGCCAGTAGTCAGGGCGGCACCACGCCCGGAGAGACCCAGTACTTC. Its protein product is CASSQGGTTPGETQYF. The chain uses TRBV19 and TRBJ2-5; D might be TRBD1 (5 bases). CDR3 length: 16 residues. Trimming cost V 5 bases and J 4 bases, with 20 bases left between them. Per the germline V gene, CDR1 is LNHDA and CDR2 is SQIVND (reference sequence).

The genes are TRBV12-3 or TRBV12-4 and TRBJ1-1; 8 positions agree with TRBD1. The CDR3 runs 15 residues. Germline trimming cut 5 bases from V and 2 bases from J; bases unmatched to any gene: 7. Written as DNA, the CDR3 is TGTGCCAGCAGTAGGACAGGGATTCCTAACACTGAAGCTTTCTTT. Its translation is CASSRTGIPNTEAFF.

J is TRBJ2-4 and V is TRBV12-3 or TRBV12-4; 7 positions match TRBD2. V was pared by 5 bases and J by 1 base, with 8 bases of the junction left unmatched. This CDR3 contains 16 residues. The CDR3 loop is CASSPGGVLAKNIQYF. The CDR3, as DNA: TGTGCCAGCAGTCCTGGGGGGGTGCTGGCCAAAAACATTCAGTACTTC.

This clonotype was observed at least ten times. CDR3 sequence (DNA): TGTGCCAGCAGTTTCCGGGACAGGGGGACAGAGACCCAGTACTTC. This sequence encodes CASSFRDRGTETQYF. The J gene is TRBJ2-5, the V gene TRBV7-9; 11 nucleotides line up with TRBD1. The CDR3 contains 15 residues. Germline CDR1 is SEHNR and CDR2 is FQNEAQ (reference sequence). The trim removed 6 bases at V and 4 bases at J, leaving 7 bases unmatched.

The genes are TRBV28 and TRBJ2-1, with 10 bases lining up with TRBD2. V shed 6 bases and J 7 bases; nucleotides not matched to a gene: 9. Germline V lookup: CDR1 MDHEN, CDR2 SYDVKM. The CDR3 covers 15 residues. The CDR3 is CASSSSGRPGNEQFF. The CDR3 DNA reads TGTGCCAGCAGCAGTAGCGGGAGGCCTGGGAATGAGCAGTTCTTC.

This clonotype has just a few counts. This may be a read error, as it is one base from a much larger clone. The chain employs TRBV11-3 and TRBJ2-2; 12 bases are a match to TRBD2. The CDR3 is 18 residues long. Germline V CDR1 and CDR2: SGHNT, YENEEA. CDR3 DNA sequence: TGTGTCAGCAGCCGGCGGACTAGCGGGGAGCGAGGCACCGGGGAGCTGTTTTTT. This sequence encodes CVSSRRTSGERGTGELFF. The full variable domain, its missing parts supplied by reference TRBV11-3 and TRBJ2-2, is EAGVVQSPRYKIIEKKQPVAFWCNPISGHNTLYWYLQNLGQGPELLIRYENEEAVDDSQLPKDRFSAERLKGVDSTLKIQPAELGDSAVYLCVSSRRTSGERGTGELFFGEGSRLTVL.

This clonotype was observed at least ten times. This may come from a read error, since a much larger clone is one base off. The chain has TRBV7-8 and TRBJ2-7; tentatively, D is TRBD1 (6 bases). Trimming shortened V by 1 base and J by 2 bases, and 9 bases separated the two germline ends. Germline V gene lookup returns CDR1 SGHVS and CDR2 FQNEAQ. This CDR3 has 14 residues. DNA of the CDR3: TGTGCCAGCAGCTTAGTGGACAGCACCTACGAGCAGTACTTC. This encodes CASSLVDSTYEQYF. Using reference TRBV7-8 and TRBJ2-7 for the parts outside the CDR3, the full variable domain is GAGVSQSPRYKVAKRGQDVALRCDPISGHVSLFWYQQALGQGPEFLTYFQNEAQLDKSGLPSDRFFAERPEGSVSTLKIQRTQQEDSAVYLCASSLVDSTYEQYFGPGTRLTVT.

In this sample, this clonotype turned up many times. The chain's CDR3 is CASSLSGAGTYEQYF. The CDR3 DNA is TGTGCCAGCAGTTTATCTGGGGCTGGCACCTACGAGCAGTACTTC. The rearrangement uses TRBV27 and TRBJ2-7; the D gene is possibly TRBD1 (5 bases). Germline loops: CDR1 MNHEY, CDR2 SMNVEV (reference sequence). The CDR3 totals 15 residues. Trimming shortened V by 0 bases and J by 2 bases, and 11 bases separated the two germline ends.

This clonotype was seen a handful of times. The V call is TRBV6-1, the J call TRBJ1-3; D not certain. The CDR3 covers 14 residues. Germline CDR1 and CDR2: MNHNS and SASEGT. Deletions cut 6 bases from V and 0 bases from J, with 9 bases between. The CDR3 region has the DNA TGTGCCAGCAGACCCCTTATCTCTGGAAACACCATATATTTT. Translation gives CASRPLISGNTIYF.

This clonotype was recorded many times. The genes are TRBV6-1 and TRBJ1-1, with D possibly being TRBD1 (6 bases). Germline lookup yields CDR1 MNHNS and CDR2 SASEGT. V shed 0 bases and J shed 8 bases, with 10 bases lying between them. This CDR3 spans 13 amino acids. The DNA of the CDR3 is TGTGCCAGCAGTGAAGCCAGGGGATCCGAAGCTTTCTTT. Protein: CASSEARGSEAFF.